This T cell receptor (beta chain) derives from a study of blood T cell repertoires in COVID-19. Looking at the study overall: Specimens from acute and convalescent COVID-19 originated in the United States, Italy and Spain.

As originally analysed: Estimates of nucleated cell counts were drawn from the amplification of reference gene primers. The data were produced by immunoSEQ multiplex PCR, yet TCRdb's version contains in-frame clones alone and is incomplete. For V, J and clone size, that table is used; D and trimming come from the DNA. The repertoire has hundreds of thousands of clones, more than 80% of them found once; the top ten carry approximately 1.2%. Trimming pared 0 bases from V and 6 bases from J, leaving 16 bases between. Germline CDR1 and CDR2: MNHNS and SASEGT. CDR3 length equals 16 residues. For this clone: The sample has other DNA sequences that encode this CDR3 too.

The cohort comprised adults aged about 18 to 100 years residing in under 30 US areas. Recovered status applied to Cohort 3 donors who had two consecutive negative PCRs. It also applied to those with clearance or with symptom resolution. What was sequenced was PBMCs or T cells enriched from blood (not recorded which). This sequence joins TRBV6-1 and TRBJ2-3; unclear D gene. This sequence originates from a young man who had recovered from COVID-19. In DNA, the CDR3 is TGTGCCAGCAGTGAAGCGACGGCAGGCCCCCAGGATACGCAGTATTTT. Protein product: CASSEATAGPQDTQYF.